The text below deals with one TCR beta chain. The antigen is undetermined. Clones were sequenced by immunoSEQ multiplex PCR, and TCRdb holds only the in-frame ones, with some missing. The sample yields around 71,000 clones, 85% to 95% seen once. The germline V gene encodes CDR1 MNHNS and CDR2 SASEGT. The CDR3 covers 15 residues. Trimming left V 6 bases short and J 1 base short, with 14 bases between. The data derive from a study of cytomegalovirus exposure and HLA in healthy donors. Study outcomes and limitations: That first-cohort TCR clusters tended to co-occur in the 130 or so validation repertoires was found in a later analysis. Cytomegalovirus-associated TCR beta chains were listed, numbering roughly 150.

From the roughly 110-subject validation cohort, which was separate from the roughly 620-subject first cohort, the donors were drawn. Sequencing was performed on PBMCs. V is TRBV6-1 and J is TRBJ2-3; tentatively, D is TRBD1 (5 bases). The TCR originated in a young man in good health and CMV-seropositive. CDR3: CASSDAGSGTDTQYF. The CDR3 DNA is TGTGCCAGCAGCGACGCAGGGTCGGGCACAGATACGCAGTATTTT.